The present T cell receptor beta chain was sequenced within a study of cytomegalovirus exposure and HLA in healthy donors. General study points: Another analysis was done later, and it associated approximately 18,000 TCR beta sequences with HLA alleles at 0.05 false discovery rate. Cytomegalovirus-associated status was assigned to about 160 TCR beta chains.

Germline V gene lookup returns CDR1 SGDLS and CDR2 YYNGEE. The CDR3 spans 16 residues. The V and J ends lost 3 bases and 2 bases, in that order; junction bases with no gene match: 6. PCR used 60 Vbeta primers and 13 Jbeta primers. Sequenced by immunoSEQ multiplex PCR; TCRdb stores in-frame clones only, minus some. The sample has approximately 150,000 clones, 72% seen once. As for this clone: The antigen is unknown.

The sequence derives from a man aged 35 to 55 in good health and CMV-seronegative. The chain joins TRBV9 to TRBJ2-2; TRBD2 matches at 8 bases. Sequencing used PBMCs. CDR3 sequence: CASSAQAGANTGELFF. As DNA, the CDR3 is TGTGCCAGCAGCGCCCAAGCGGGAGCAAACACCGGGGAGCTGTTTTTT.